The source of this T cell receptor (beta chain) is a study of blood T cell repertoires in COVID-19. The table came from immunoSEQ multiplex PCR; TCRdb's copy has only in-frame clones and leaves some out. The table records under 300,000 clones, 90% to 95% of them present only once. This CDR3 spans 14 amino acids. Germline CDR1 reads LNHNV; CDR2 reads YYDKDF (reference sequence). Trimming pared 5 bases from V and 9 bases from J, leaving 17 bases between. This receptor was obtained from a woman aged 18-29 years who had recovered from COVID-19. The V call is TRBV15, the J call TRBJ1-5; D is perhaps TRBD1 (5 bases). The sample comprised PBMCs or T cells enriched from blood (not recorded which). The CDR3 DNA follows: TGTGCCACCAGCGGGGGAAGGGAGGTTTTGCCCCAGCATTTT. The encoded protein is CATSGGREVLPQHF.